This is a list of T cell receptor beta chains from one sample in a study of tumor-infiltrating lymphocytes in localized non-small cell lung cancer. Libraries were prepared by immunoSEQ multiplex PCR; TCRdb keeps only in-frame clonotypes and omits some of them. The data hold fewer than 12,000 clones, with about 60% observed a single time. The sample was lung tumor tissue. The source is a human donor with non-small cell lung cancer. Both conserved end residues are part of each CDR3. Fields, in order: V gene, clone size, CDR3 protein. Rows may omit the clone size; those that give it use once, few, many or a size class.

TRBV19	-	CASSYRDGNQPQHF
TRBV5-1	-	CASRLTSVNPYEQYF
TRBV6-6	-	CASSWDGGANNEQFF
TRBV5-1	-	CASRIGFDYGYTF
TRBV7-9	few	CASSRGQGALDEQFF
TRBV5-5	-	CASSLRDPSYEQYF
TRBV10-2	once	CASSESYGTGGSQPQHF
TRBV28	-	CASSYAGEAGYEQYF
TRBV27	few	CASRLTGPTYEQYF
TRBV7-9	-	CASSLALGDLNEQFF
TRBV11-3	-	CASSLVWTENQPQHF
TRBV4-3	-	CASSQETGSSYEQYF
TRBV5-1	-	CASSQIGTGGGGNTGELFF
TRBV5-1	-	CASSPPEFPKGEQYF
TRBV10-3	-	CAISEYPDRGRTNEKLFF
TRBV2	-	CASSGRGVPDTQYF
TRBV5-5	-	CASSLLPGQGLNTEAFF
TRBV6-4	-	CASSPGAGGLNEQFF
TRBV7-2	few	CASSLVPDETQYF
TRBV7-2	-	CASSLQYGTGAYEQYF
TRBV5-4	once	CASSFAENNEQFF
TRBV18	few	CASSVRGTDYNSPLHF
TRBV30	-	CAWSGQGVTEAFF
TRBV7-9	-	CASSPARGRLYNEQFF
TRBV11-3	-	CASSLGPGGSSYEQYF
TRBV25-1	-	CASSEFGTNEKLFF
TRBV5-1	-	CASSLGSGGEKLFF
TRBV7-9	-	CASSTDDRAGLGYTF
TRBV9	-	CASSEQGVGETQYF
TRBV2	medium-sized	CASSVLTSGRPTQYF
TRBV6-6	-	CASIKRETSGDNEQFF
TRBV15	-	CATSSFILYQETQYF
TRBV5-1	-	CASSLMGLAGRKDEQFF
TRBV9	-	CASSESPLSSYNEQFF
TRBV10-2	-	CASREPRKNEQFF
TRBV7-8	-	CASSPWTGGTGELFF
TRBV18	-	CASSMLVADTQYF
TRBV14	-	CASSPWGGGGNSPLHF
TRBV29-1	-	CSVGQGAGEQYF
TRBV18	-	CASSPQPNFQGAEAFF
TRBV5-1	few	CASSLLRAGVQETQYF
TRBV10-3	-	CAIRGTDYNEQFF
TRBV10-3	-	CAISSRGKNTEAFF
TRBV5-1	medium-sized	CASSLSEGAGYGYTF
TRBV6-1	few	CASERLVSSYNEQFF
TRBV5-1	-	CASSMARDTDTQYF
TRBV6-1	medium-sized	CASSDGYTDTQYF
TRBV6-6	-	CASSSRQGGQPQHF
TRBV5-6	-	CASSQGTHYGYTF
TRBV7-2	-	CASSLAQRGGRFF
TRBV10-3	-	CAIRGTPPGSYEQYF
TRBV6-5	-	CASSYTSQGSQPQHF
TRBV7-2	-	CASSLVGWGDGYTF
TRBV7-2	-	CASSQLPGGTGANVLTF
TRBV20-1	large	CSAGYNEQFF